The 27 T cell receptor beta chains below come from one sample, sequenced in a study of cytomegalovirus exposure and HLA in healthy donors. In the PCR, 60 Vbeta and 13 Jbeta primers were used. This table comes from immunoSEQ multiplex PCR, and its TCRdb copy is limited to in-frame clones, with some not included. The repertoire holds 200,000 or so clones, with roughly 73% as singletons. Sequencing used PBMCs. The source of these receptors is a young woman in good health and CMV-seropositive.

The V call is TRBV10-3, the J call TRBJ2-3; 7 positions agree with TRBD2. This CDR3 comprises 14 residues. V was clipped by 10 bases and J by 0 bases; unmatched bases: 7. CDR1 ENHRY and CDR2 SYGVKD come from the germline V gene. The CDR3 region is CASKRGSSTDTQYF. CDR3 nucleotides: TGTGCCAGCAAGCGGGGATCTAGCACAGATACGCAGTATTTT.

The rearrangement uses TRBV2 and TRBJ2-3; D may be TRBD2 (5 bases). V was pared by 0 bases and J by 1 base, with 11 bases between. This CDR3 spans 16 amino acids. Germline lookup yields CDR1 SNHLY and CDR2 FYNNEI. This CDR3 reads CASSEARTVRTDTQYF. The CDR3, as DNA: TGTGCCAGCAGTGAAGCGAGGACTGTCCGCACAGATACGCAGTATTTT.

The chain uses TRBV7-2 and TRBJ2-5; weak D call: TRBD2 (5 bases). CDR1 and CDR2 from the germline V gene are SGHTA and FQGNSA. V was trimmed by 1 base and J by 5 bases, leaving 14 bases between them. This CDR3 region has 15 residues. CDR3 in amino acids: CASSLDWSRRETQYF. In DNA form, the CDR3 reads TGTGCCAGCAGCTTAGATTGGTCTAGGAGGGAGACCCAGTACTTC. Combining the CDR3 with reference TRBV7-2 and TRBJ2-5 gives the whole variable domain GAGVSQSPSNKVTEKGKDVELRCDPISGHTALYWYRQSLGQGLEFLIYFQGNSAPDKSGLPSDRFSAERTGGSVSTLTIQRTQQEDSAVYLCASSLDWSRRETQYFGPGTRLLVL.

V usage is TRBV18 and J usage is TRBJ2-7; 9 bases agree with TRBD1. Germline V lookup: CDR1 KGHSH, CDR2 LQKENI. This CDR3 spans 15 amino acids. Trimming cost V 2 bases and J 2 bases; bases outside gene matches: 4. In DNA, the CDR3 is TGTGCCAGCTCACCAAACGGACAGGGGACCTACGAGCAGTACTTC. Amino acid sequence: CASSPNGQGTYEQYF.

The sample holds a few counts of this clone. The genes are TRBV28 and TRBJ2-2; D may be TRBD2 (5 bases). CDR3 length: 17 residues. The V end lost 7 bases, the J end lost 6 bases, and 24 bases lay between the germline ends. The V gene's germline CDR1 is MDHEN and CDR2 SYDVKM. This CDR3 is CASTNPPQLGWPGELFF. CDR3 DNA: TGTGCCAGCACTAACCCTCCCCAACTAGGATGGCCCGGGGAGCTGTTTTTT.

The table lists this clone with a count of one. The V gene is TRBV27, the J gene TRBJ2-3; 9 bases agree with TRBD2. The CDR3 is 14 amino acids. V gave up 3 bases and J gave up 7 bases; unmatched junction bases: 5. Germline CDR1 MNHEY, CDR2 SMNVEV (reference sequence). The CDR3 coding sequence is TGTGCCAGCAGTTTCCTAGCGGGGACGAATACGCAGTATTTT. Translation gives CASSFLAGTNTQYF.

CDR3 in amino acids: CASRRTGGSDTQYF. The CDR3 nucleotides are TGTGCCAGCAGAAGGACAGGGGGTTCTGATACGCAGTATTTT. The J gene is TRBJ2-3, the V gene TRBV14; 10 positions match TRBD1. CDR1 SGHDN and CDR2 FVKESK come from the germline V gene. The CDR3 consists of 14 residues. The junction had 6 bases not matched to a gene; V was cut back by 6 bases and J by 6 bases.

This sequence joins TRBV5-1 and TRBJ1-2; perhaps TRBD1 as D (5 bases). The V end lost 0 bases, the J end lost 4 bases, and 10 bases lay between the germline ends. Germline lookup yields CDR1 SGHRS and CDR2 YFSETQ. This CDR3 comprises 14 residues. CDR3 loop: CASSLGDGSYGYTF. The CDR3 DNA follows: TGCGCCAGCAGCTTGGGGGACGGGAGCTATGGCTACACCTTC.

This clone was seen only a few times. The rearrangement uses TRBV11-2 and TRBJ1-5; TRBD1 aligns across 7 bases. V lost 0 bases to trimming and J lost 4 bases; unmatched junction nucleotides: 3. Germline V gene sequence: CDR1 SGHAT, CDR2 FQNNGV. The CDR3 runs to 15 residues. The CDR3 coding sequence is TGTGCCAGCAGCTTAGAGGGGACAGCAAATCAGCCCCAGCATTTT. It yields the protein CASSLEGTANQPQHF.

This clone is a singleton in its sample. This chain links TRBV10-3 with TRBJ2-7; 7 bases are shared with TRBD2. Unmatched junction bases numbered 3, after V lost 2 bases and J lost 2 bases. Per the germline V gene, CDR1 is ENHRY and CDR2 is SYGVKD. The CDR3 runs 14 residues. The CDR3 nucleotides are TGTGCCATCAGTGAGACTAGCGAGGCCTACGAGCAGTACTTC. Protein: CAISETSEAYEQYF.

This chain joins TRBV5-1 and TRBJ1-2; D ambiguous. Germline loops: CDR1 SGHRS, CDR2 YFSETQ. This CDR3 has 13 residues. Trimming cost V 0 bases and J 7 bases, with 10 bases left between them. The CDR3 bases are TGCGCCAGCAGCTTGGTGGGGAGCGCTGGCTACACCTTC. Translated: CASSLVGSAGYTF.

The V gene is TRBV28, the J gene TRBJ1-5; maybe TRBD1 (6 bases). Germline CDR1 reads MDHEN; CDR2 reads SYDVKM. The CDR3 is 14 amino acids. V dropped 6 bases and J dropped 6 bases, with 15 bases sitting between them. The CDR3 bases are TGTGCCAGCAGAAGACAGGCCTGGAGTCAGCCCCAGCATTTT. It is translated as CASRRQAWSQPQHF.

Here the CDR3 reads CASSDGRLAGVDEQYF. The CDR3 DNA sequence: TGTGCCAGCAGCGACGGTCGGTTGGCAGGGGTAGACGAGCAGTACTTC. The chain employs TRBV2 and TRBJ2-7; TRBD1 is a possible D gene (6 bases). Trimming cost V 6 bases and J 5 bases, with 23 bases left between them. CDR1 and CDR2 (germline): SNHLY, FYNNEI. The CDR3 runs 16 residues.

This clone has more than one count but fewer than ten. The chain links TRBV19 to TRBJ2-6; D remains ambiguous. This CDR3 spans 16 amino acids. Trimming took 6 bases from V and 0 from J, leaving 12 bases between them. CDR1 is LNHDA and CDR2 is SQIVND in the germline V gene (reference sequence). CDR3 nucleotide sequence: TGTGCCAGTAGGGCTAGGTTCGGCTCTGGGGCCAACGTCCTGACTTTC. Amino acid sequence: CASRARFGSGANVLTF.

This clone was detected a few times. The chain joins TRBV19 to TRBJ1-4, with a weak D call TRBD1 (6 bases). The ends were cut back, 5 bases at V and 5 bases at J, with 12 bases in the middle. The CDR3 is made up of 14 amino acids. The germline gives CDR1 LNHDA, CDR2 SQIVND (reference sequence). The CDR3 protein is CASSDRWGNEKLFF. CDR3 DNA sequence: TGTGCCAGTAGTGACAGGTGGGGGAATGAAAAACTGTTTTTT.

The CDR3 here is CASSLRSGGPGEQYF. The CDR3 DNA is TGTGCCAGCAGCTTGAGGTCGGGAGGGCCGGGGGAGCAGTACTTC. The V and J genes are TRBV5-6 and TRBJ2-7, with 8 bases fitting TRBD2. The CDR3 loop spans 15 amino acids. Germline CDR1 SGHDT, CDR2 YYEEEE. The ends lost 1 base at V and 7 bases at J; junction bases unmatched: 10.

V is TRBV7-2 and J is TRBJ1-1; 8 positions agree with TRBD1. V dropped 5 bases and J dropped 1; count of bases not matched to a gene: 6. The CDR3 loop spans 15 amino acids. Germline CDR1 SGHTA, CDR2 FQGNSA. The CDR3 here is CASSPWTGTNTEAFF. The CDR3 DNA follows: TGTGCCAGCAGCCCCTGGACAGGGACGAACACTGAAGCTTTCTTT.

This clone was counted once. The CDR3: CASSQIPGTGNGYTF. In DNA form, the CDR3 reads TGTGCCAGCTCACAGATACCCGGGACAGGGAATGGCTACACCTTC. J is TRBJ1-2 and V is TRBV18; 9 positions agree with TRBD1. CDR1 and CDR2 from the germline V gene are KGHSH and LQKENI. The V and J ends lost 4 bases and 6 bases, in that order; junction bases with no gene match: 9. This CDR3 comprises 15 residues. The complete variable domain, with remaining parts taken from reference TRBV18 and TRBJ1-2, reads NAGVMQNPRHLVRRRGQEARLRCSPMKGHSHVYWYRQLPEEGLKFMVYLQKENIIDESGMPKERFSAEFPKEGPSILRIQQVVRGDSAAYFCASSQIPGTGNGYTFGSGTRLTVV.

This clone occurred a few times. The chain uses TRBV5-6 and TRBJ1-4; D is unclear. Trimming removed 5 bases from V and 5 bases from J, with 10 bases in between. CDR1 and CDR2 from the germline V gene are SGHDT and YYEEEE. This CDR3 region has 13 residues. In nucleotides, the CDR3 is TGTGCCAGCAGTAGCGGGCCGAATGAAAAACTGTTTTTT. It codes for CASSSGPNEKLFF.

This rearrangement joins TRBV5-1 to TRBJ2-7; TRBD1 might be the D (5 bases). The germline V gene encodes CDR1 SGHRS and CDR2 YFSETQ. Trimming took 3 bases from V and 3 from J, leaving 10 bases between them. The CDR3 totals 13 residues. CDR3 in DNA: TGCGCCAGCAGCTACCCCGACAGCTACGAGCAGTACTTC. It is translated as CASSYPDSYEQYF. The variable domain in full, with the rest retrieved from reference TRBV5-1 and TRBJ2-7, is KAGVTQTPRYLIKTRGQQVTLSCSPISGHRSVSWYQQTPGQGLQFLFEYFSETQRNKGNFPGRFSGRQFSNSRSEMNVSTLELGDSALYLCASSYPDSYEQYFGPGTRLTVT.

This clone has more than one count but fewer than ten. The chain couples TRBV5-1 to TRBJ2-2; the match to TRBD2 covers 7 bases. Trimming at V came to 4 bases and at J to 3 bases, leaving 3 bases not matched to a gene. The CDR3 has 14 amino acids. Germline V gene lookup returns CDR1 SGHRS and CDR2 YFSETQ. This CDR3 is CASSLGGDTGELFF. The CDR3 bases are TGCGCCAGCAGCCTGGGGGGGGACACCGGGGAGCTGTTTTTT. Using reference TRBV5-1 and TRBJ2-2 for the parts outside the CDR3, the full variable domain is KAGVTQTPRYLIKTRGQQVTLSCSPISGHRSVSWYQQTPGQGLQFLFEYFSETQRNKGNFPGRFSGRQFSNSRSEMNVSTLELGDSALYLCASSLGGDTGELFFGEGSRLTVL.

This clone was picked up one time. The CDR3 nucleotides read TGTGCCAGCAGTTCACAGGGGGCGCAGCCCCAGCATTTT. The encoded protein is CASSSQGAQPQHF. The chain links TRBV6-5 to TRBJ1-5; 9 bases agree with TRBD1. J lost 7 bases, V lost 4 bases, and 2 bases had no gene match. This CDR3 region has 13 residues. Germline CDR1 and CDR2: MNHEY and SVGAGI.

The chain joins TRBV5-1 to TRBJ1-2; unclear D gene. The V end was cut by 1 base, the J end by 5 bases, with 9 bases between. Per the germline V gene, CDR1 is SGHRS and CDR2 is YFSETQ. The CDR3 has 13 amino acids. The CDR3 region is CASSLPPSYGYTF. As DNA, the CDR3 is TGCGCCAGCAGCTTGCCCCCTAGTTATGGCTACACCTTC.

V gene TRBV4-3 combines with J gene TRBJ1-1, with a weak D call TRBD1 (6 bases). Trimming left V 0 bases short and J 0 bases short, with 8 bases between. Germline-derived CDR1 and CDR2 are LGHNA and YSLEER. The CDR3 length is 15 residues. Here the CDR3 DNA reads TGCGCCAGCAGCCAAGAAGGACAGCTGAACACTGAAGCTTTCTTT. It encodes CASSQEGQLNTEAFF.

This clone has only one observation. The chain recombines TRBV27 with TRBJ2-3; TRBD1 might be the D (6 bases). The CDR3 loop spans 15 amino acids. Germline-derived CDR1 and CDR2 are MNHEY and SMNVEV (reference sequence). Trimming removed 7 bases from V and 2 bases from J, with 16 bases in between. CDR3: CASKPYRESTDTQYF. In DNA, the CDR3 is TGTGCCAGCAAACCGTACAGGGAGTCCACAGATACGCAGTATTTT.

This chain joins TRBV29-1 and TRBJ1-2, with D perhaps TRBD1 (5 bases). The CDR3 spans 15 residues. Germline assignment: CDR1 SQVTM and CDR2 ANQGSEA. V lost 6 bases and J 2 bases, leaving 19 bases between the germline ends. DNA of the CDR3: TGCAGCGTGCCCATCGGTAGCAGGGCCAACTATGGCTACACCTTC. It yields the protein CSVPIGSRANYGYTF.

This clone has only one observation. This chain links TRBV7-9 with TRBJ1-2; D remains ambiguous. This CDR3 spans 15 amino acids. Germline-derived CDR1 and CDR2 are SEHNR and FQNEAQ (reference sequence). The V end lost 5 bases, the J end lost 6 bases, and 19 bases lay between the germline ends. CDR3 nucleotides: TGTGCCAGCAGCCAATATGATCGGGTCGACGATGGCTACACCTTC. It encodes CASSQYDRVDDGYTF.